This TCR beta chain was sequenced in a study of cytomegalovirus exposure and HLA in healthy donors. Overall study context: A previous analysis identified approximately 110 million unique TCR beta sequences derived from 180 million or so T cells.

Comments on this clone: Its antigen is unidentified.

Points from the study as a whole: It was confirmed in vitro that a few of the CMV-associated chains were specific for CMV antigens. Presence/absence analyses took donor sequencing depth as roughly uniform. Follow-up analysis found HLA locus-dependent TCR association rates, highest for DRB1 and lowest for HLA-C.

CDR1 is MDHEN and CDR2 is SYDVKM in the germline V gene. V was pared by 6 bases and J by 5 bases, with 16 bases between. This CDR3 contains 14 residues. PCR used 60 Vbeta primers and 13 Jbeta primers. Libraries were prepared by immunoSEQ multiplex PCR; TCRdb keeps only in-frame clonotypes and omits some of them. The sample includes tens of thousands of clones, around four fifths of them seen just once. This receptor was taken from a male donor in good health and CMV-seronegative. The specimen was PBMCs. The chain combines TRBV28 with TRBJ1-1, with D perhaps matching TRBD1 (5 bases). The CDR3 spells CASRSPQGYTEAFF. The CDR3 DNA reads TGTGCCAGCAGATCGCCGCAGGGATATACTGAAGCTTTCTTT.